These T cell receptor beta chains were read from a single sample in a study of cytomegalovirus exposure and HLA in healthy donors. Some clones are missing from TCRdb's copy, which holds only in-frame ones; the method was immunoSEQ multiplex PCR. The repertoire holds approximately 120,000 clones, around 77% seen once, with roughly 12% in the top ten. Sequences were obtained from PBMCs. These receptors were collected from a woman aged 40 to 49 in good health and CMV-seropositive. Each CDR3 is given with its conserved first and last residue. A D gene is named only where the DNA matches it firmly. Clone size appears in some rows only: once, few, many, or a class for an expanded clone.

cdr3_aa	cdr3_nt	v_call	j_call	clone_size	d_call
CASSVPQAGETQYF	TGTGCCAGCAGCGTGCCTCAGGCGGGAGAGACCCAGTACTTC	TRBV7-9	TRBJ2-5	-	-
CASSPVGRDQETQYF	TGTGCCAGCAGCCCCGTGGGCAGGGACCAAGAGACCCAGTACTTC	TRBV5-4	TRBJ2-5	-	-
CASSITGTGHQPQHF	TGTGCCAGCAGCATAACCGGGACAGGGCATCAGCCCCAGCATTTT	TRBV2	TRBJ1-5	-	TRBD1
CASSLASYTGELFF	TGTGCCAGCTCACTAGCGTCGTACACCGGGGAGCTGTTTTTT	TRBV18	TRBJ2-2	-	-
CASSSVRRNQGETQYF	TGTGCCAGCAGCTCCGTCAGAAGAAACCAGGGGGAGACCCAGTACTTC	TRBV5-4	TRBJ2-5	few	-
CASSYSGALRKVEQYF	TGTGCCAGCAGTTACTCGGGCGCTCTCCGAAAGGTCGAGCAGTACTTC	TRBV6-6	TRBJ2-7	-	-
CASTLKGDIAYEQYF	TGTGCCAGCACCCTGAAGGGGGATATCGCCTACGAGCAGTACTTC	TRBV6-1	TRBJ2-7	-	-
CAWSVLSDRAQFTWSYEQYF	TGTGCCTGGAGTGTTTTATCGGACAGAGCCCAATTTACCTGGTCCTACGAGCAGTACTTC	TRBV30	TRBJ2-7	-	-
CSVGHPETQYF	TGCAGCGTGGGGCATCCAGAGACCCAGTACTTC	TRBV29-1	TRBJ2-5	-	-
CSVAELPSYNEQFF	TGCAGCGTTGCAGAACTACCCTCCTACAATGAGCAGTTCTTC	TRBV29-1	TRBJ2-1	-	-
CASTTMGSYNEQFF	TGTGCCAGCACCACTATGGGTTCCTACAATGAGCAGTTCTTC	TRBV27	TRBJ2-1	-	-
CASSQDYGFSTDTQYF	TGTGCCAGCAGCCAAGATTACGGGTTTAGCACAGATACGCAGTATTTT	TRBV4-2	TRBJ2-3	-	-
CASSLSGPPYEQYF	TGTGCCAGCAGTCTTAGCGGGCCCCCCTACGAGCAGTACTTC	TRBV28	TRBJ2-7	-	TRBD2
CASSTQGALTGELFF	TGTGCCAGCAGTACACAGGGGGCCCTAACCGGGGAGCTGTTTTTT	TRBV6-1	TRBJ2-2	-	TRBD1
CASRWDRRGYGYTF	TGTGCCAGCAGGTGGGACAGGCGAGGGTATGGCTACACCTTC	TRBV28	TRBJ1-2	-	TRBD1
CASSLRTSGSGTDTQYF	TGTGCCAGCAGCCTCCGGACTAGCGGGAGTGGCACAGATACGCAGTATTTT	TRBV5-6	TRBJ2-3	-	TRBD2
CASSLDRGEAFF	TGTGCCAGCAGCTTAGACCGGGGTGAAGCTTTCTTT	TRBV7-6	TRBJ1-1	-	-
CASSQLRLAGNTGELFF	TGCGCCAGCAGCCAATTGCGACTAGCGGGGAACACCGGGGAGCTGTTTTTT	TRBV4-1	TRBJ2-2	-	TRBD2
CASSVDQAHSGNTIYF	TGTGCCAGCAGCGTAGACCAGGCCCACTCTGGAAACACCATATATTTT	TRBV9	TRBJ1-3	once	-
CASSLDPSRQPQHF	TGCGCCAGCAGCTTGGATCCTTCCAGGCAGCCCCAGCATTTT	TRBV5-1	TRBJ1-5	-	-
CASSHRVYEQYF	TGTGCCAGCAGTCACAGGGTTTACGAGCAGTACTTC	TRBV11-2	TRBJ2-7	-	-
CASSYQGGSYEQYF	TGTGCCAGCAGTTACCAAGGCGGCTCCTACGAGCAGTACTTC	TRBV6-5	TRBJ2-7	few	-
CASSGTSGMVDEQYF	TGTGCCAGCAGTGGGACTAGCGGGATGGTTGACGAGCAGTACTTC	TRBV2	TRBJ2-7	-	TRBD2
CASSTTLAGRGTGELFF	TGTGCCAGCAGCACCACTTTAGCGGGAAGGGGGACCGGGGAGCTGTTTTTT	TRBV11-2	TRBJ2-2	-	TRBD2
CASSQERPGASNQPQHF	TGCGCCAGCAGCCAAGAGAGGCCAGGGGCTAGTAATCAGCCCCAGCATTTT	TRBV4-1	TRBJ1-5	-	-
CASSEVRNYGYTF	TGTGCCAGCAGTGAAGTGAGGAACTATGGCTACACCTTC	TRBV2	TRBJ1-2	-	-
CATSRDRITGRTTQNTEAFF	TGTGCCACCAGCAGAGATAGAATTACAGGCAGAACGACCCAGAACACTGAAGCTTTCTTT	TRBV15	TRBJ1-1	once	-
CASSDYDRGNTEAFF	TGCGCCAGCAGCGATTACGACAGGGGGAACACTGAAGCTTTCTTT	TRBV5-1	TRBJ1-1	-	TRBD1
CASSKLAATDTQYF	TGTGCCAGCAGTAAACTAGCGGCGACAGATACGCAGTATTTT	TRBV28	TRBJ2-3	-	TRBD2
CASRDRVHQPQHF	TGTGCCAGCAGGGACAGGGTACACCAGCCCCAGCATTTT	TRBV2	TRBJ1-5	-	TRBD1
CASSFAGLTDTQYF	TGCGCCAGCAGCTTTGCGGGACTCACAGATACGCAGTATTTT	TRBV5-1	TRBJ2-3	-	-
CASSPLLSYEQYF	TGTGCCAGCAGTCCTCTTCTCTCCTACGAGCAGTACTTC	TRBV5-5	TRBJ2-7	-	-
CASSRVREVGEKLFF	TGTGCCAGCAGCAGGGTCAGGGAAGTGGGCGAAAAACTGTTTTTT	TRBV21-1	TRBJ1-4	-	-
CASRLSGSSYNEQFF	TGTGCCAGCAGACTTAGCGGGAGTTCCTACAATGAGCAGTTCTTC	TRBV6-5	TRBJ2-1	few	TRBD2
CASSLLRDNEQFF	TGTGCCAGCAGCTTATTGCGAGATAATGAGCAGTTCTTC	TRBV7-3	TRBJ2-1	-	-
CASSSDSNTGELFF	TGCGCCAGCAGCTCTGACTCGAACACCGGGGAGCTGTTTTTT	TRBV5-1	TRBJ2-2	once	-
CASSWRAGVTNTGELFF	TGCGCCAGCAGCTGGAGAGCGGGAGTAACAAACACCGGGGAGCTGTTTTTT	TRBV5-1	TRBJ2-2	-	TRBD2
CASSQSPGTSGVGEQYF	TGCGCCAGCAGCCAATCCCCCGGGACTAGCGGGGTCGGCGAGCAGTACTTC	TRBV5-1	TRBJ2-7	-	TRBD2
CASRFEDSQPYEQYF	TGTGCAAGTCGCTTCGAGGACTCGCAGCCCTACGAGCAGTACTTC	TRBV12-2	TRBJ2-7	-	-
CASSFRGLAKNIQYF	TGTGCCAGCAGTTTCAGAGGGTTAGCCAAAAACATTCAGTACTTC	TRBV28	TRBJ2-4	once	-
CASSFWAGGATYGYPF	-	TRBV27	TRBJ1-2	-	-
CASTQRQDNSPLHF	TGTGCCAGCACGCAGCGACAGGATAATTCACCCCTCCACTTT	TRBV6-6	TRBJ1-6	once	-
CASSPDRALHF	TGTGCCAGCAGCCCCGACAGGGCCCTCCACTTT	TRBV7-9	TRBJ1-6	-	TRBD1
CASSRGGEENEQYF	TGTGCCAGCAGCCGCGGTGGGGAGGAGAACGAGCAGTACTTC	TRBV4-2	TRBJ2-7	-	-
CASSGTGDQPQHF	TGTGCCAGCAGCGGGACAGGGGATCAGCCCCAGCATTTT	TRBV9	TRBJ1-5	-	TRBD1
CASSRGLAGSSYNNEQYF	TGTGCCAGCAGTCGCGGACTAGCGGGTTCATCCTATAATAACGAGCAGTACTTC	TRBV28	TRBJ2-7	-	TRBD2
CASSSRDRWVEQYF	TGTGCCAGCAGCTCCCGGGACAGGTGGGTGGAGCAGTACTTC	TRBV5-4	TRBJ2-7	-	TRBD1
CASSQDKSRDPYVYTF	TGTGCCAGCAGCCAAGATAAGTCGCGGGATCCTTATGTCTACACCTTC	TRBV4-2	TRBJ1-2	-	-
CASSIAGRGLYEQYF	TGTGCCAGCAGCATAGCGGGCCGGGGACTCTACGAGCAGTACTTC	TRBV5-4	TRBJ2-7	-	TRBD2
CASSPLGNGRTDTQYF	TGTGCCAGCAGCCCCTTAGGGAACGGGAGGACAGATACGCAGTATTTT	TRBV7-9	TRBJ2-3	-	TRBD2